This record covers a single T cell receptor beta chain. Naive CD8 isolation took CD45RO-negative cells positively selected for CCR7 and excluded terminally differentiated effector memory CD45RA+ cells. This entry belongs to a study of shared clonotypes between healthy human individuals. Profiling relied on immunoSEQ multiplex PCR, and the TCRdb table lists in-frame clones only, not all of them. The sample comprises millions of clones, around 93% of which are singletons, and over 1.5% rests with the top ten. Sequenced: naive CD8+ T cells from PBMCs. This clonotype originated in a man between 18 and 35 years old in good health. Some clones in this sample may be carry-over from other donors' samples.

Here the CDR3 DNA reads TGTGCCAGCAGCACGATACTAGCGCACAATGAGCAGTTCTTC. Protein sequence: CASSTILAHNEQFF. The gene calls are TRBV27 and TRBJ2-1; 7 positions match TRBD2. Unmatched junction bases numbered 7, after V lost 6 bases and J lost 5 bases. Germline V CDR1 and CDR2: MNHEY, SMNVEV (reference sequence). This CDR3 spans 14 amino acids.